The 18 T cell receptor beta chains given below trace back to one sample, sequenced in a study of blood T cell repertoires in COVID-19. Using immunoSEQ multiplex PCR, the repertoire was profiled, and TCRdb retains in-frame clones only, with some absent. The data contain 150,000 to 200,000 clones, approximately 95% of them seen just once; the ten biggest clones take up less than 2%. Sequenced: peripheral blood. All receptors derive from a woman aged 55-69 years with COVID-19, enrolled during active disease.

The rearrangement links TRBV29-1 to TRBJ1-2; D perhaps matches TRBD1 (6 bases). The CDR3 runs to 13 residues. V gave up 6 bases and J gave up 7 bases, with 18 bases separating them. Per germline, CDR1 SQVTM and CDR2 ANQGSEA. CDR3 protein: CSVTPGGLGGYTF. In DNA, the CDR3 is TGCAGCGTCACCCCCGGGGGGCTAGGTGGCTACACCTTC.

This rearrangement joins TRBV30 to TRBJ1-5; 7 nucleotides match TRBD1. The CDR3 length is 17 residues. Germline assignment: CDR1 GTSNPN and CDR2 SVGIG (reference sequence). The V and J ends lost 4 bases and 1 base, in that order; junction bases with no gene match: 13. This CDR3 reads CAWKEGGGRRSNQPQHF. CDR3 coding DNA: TGTGCCTGGAAGGAAGGGGGCGGCAGAAGGAGCAATCAGCCCCAGCATTTT.

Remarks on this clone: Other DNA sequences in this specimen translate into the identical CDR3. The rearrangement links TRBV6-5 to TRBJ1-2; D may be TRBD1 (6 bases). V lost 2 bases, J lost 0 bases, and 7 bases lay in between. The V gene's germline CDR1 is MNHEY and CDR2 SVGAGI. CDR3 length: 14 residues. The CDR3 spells CASSYQGSNYGYTF. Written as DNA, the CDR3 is TGTGCCAGCAGTTACCAGGGGTCTAACTATGGCTACACCTTC.

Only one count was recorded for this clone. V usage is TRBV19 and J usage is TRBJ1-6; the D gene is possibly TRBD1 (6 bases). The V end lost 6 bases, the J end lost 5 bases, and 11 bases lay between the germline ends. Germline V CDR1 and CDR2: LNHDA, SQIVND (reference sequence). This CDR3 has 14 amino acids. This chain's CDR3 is CASSGTTNNSPLHF. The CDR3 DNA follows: TGTGCCAGTAGCGGGACAACTAATAATTCACCCCTCCACTTT.

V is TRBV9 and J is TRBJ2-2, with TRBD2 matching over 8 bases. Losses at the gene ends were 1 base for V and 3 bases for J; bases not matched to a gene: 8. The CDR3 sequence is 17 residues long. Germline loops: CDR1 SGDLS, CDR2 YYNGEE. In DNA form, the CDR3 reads TGTGCCAGCAGCGTACACAATAGCGGGGAAGACACCGGGGAGCTGTTTTTT. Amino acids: CASSVHNSGEDTGELFF.

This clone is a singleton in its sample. The CDR3 region is CASSPLFIGGRNEKLFF. The CDR3 coding sequence is TGTGCCAGCAGTCCCCTTTTTATCGGGGGGCGGAATGAAAAACTGTTTTTT. The chain couples TRBV27 to TRBJ1-4, with D perhaps TRBD1 (6 bases). CDR3 size: 17 residues. The V gene lost 5 bases and the J gene lost 5 bases, with 21 bases spanning the gap. Germline loops: CDR1 MNHEY, CDR2 SMNVEV (reference sequence).

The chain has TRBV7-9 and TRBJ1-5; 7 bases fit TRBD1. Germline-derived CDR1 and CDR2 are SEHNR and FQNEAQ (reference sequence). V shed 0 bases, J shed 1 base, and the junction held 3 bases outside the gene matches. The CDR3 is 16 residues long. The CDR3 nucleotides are TGTGCCAGCAGCTTAGCGCTACAGGGGAGCAATCAGCCCCAGCATTTT. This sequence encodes CASSLALQGSNQPQHF.

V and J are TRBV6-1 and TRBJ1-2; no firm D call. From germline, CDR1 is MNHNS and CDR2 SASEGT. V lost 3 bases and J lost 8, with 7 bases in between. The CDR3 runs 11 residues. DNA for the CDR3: TGTGCCAGCAGTGACGGGGAAGGCTACACCTTC. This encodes CASSDGEGYTF.

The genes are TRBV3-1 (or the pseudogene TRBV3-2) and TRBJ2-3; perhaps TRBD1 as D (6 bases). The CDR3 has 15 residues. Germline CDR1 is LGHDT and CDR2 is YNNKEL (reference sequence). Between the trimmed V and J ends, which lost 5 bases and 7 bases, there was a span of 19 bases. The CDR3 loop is CASSSSGGGHHTQYF. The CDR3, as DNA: TGTGCCAGCAGCTCAAGCGGTGGGGGCCATCATACGCAGTATTTT.

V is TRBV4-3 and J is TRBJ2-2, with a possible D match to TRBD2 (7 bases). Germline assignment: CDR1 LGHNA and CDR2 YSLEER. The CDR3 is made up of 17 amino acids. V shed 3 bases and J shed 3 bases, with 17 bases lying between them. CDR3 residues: CASSQELGGPDTGELFF. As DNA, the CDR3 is TGCGCCAGCAGCCAGGAGCTGGGGGGGCCTGACACCGGGGAGCTGTTTTTT.

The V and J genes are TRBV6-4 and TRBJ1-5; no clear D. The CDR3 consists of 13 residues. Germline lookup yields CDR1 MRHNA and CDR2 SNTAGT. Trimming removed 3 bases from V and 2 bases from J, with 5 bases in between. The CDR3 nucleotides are TGTGCCAGCAGTGAATCGGGCAATCAGCCCCAGCATTTT. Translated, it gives CASSESGNQPQHF.

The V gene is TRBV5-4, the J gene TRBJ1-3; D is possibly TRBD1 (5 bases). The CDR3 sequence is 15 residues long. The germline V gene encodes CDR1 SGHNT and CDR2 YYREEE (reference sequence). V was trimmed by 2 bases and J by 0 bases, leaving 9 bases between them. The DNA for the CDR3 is TGTGCCAGCAGCTTCCGGGGGTCCTCTGGAAACACCATATATTTT. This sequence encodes CASSFRGSSGNTIYF.

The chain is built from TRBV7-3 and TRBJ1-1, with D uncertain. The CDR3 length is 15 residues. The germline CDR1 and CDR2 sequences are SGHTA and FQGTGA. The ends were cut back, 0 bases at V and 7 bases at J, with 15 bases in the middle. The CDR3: CASSLTRDEGNEAFF. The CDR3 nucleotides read TGTGCCAGCAGCTTAACGCGTGACGAGGGAAATGAAGCTTTCTTT.

The CDR3 sequence is CASSIQGAGQPQHF. Written as DNA, the CDR3 is TGTGCCAGTAGTATACAGGGGGCCGGGCAGCCCCAGCATTTT. The rearrangement joins TRBV19 to TRBJ1-5; 8 bases map to TRBD1. Looked up from germline, CDR1 is LNHDA and CDR2 is SQIVND (reference sequence). The CDR3 has 14 amino acids. V shed 2 bases, J shed 7 bases, and the junction held 4 bases outside the gene matches.

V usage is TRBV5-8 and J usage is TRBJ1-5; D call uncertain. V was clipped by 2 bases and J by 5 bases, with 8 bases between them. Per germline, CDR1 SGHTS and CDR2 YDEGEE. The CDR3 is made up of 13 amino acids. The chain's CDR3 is CASSFRSYQPQHF. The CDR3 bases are TGTGCCAGCAGCTTCAGATCTTATCAGCCCCAGCATTTT.

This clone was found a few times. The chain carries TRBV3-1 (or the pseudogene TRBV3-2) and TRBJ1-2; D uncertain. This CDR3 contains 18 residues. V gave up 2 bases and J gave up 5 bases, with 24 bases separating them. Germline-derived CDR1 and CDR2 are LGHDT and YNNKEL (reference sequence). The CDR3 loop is CASSQRRLRGSSVYGYTF. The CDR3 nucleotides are TGTGCCAGCAGCCAAAGACGGCTCCGCGGGTCTTCCGTTTATGGCTACACCTTC.

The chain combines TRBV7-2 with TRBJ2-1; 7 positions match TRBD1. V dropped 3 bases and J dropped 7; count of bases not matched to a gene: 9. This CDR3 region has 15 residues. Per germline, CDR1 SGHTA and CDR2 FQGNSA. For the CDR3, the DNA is TGTGCCAGCAGCTTCCCAAGACAGGGAAGGAATGAGCAGTTCTTC. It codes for CASSFPRQGRNEQFF. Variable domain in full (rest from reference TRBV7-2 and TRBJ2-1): GAGVSQSPSNKVTEKGKDVELRCDPISGHTALYWYRQSLGQGLEFLIYFQGNSAPDKSGLPSDRFSAERTGGSVSTLTIQRTQQEDSAVYLCASSFPRQGRNEQFFGPGTRLTVL.

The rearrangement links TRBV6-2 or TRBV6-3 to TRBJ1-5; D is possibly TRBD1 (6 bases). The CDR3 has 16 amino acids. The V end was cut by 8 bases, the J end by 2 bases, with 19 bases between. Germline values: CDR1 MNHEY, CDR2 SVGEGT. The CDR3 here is CASCRGRRSGNQPQHF. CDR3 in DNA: TGTGCCAGCTGCCGGGGGCGAAGGAGTGGCAATCAGCCCCAGCATTTT.